Following are 2 T cell receptor beta chains from one sample sequenced in a study of control samples from healthy donors and cancer patients. The method was immunoSEQ multiplex PCR; TCRdb's version includes in-frame clones alone and lacks a portion of them. The sample has 50,000 to 70,000 clones, about 96% seen once; the top ten hold about 1%. The sample comprised blood. These receptors all come from a woman younger than 35 in good health.

The chain employs TRBV11-2 and TRBJ2-1, with a possible D match to TRBD1 (6 bases). This CDR3 spans 16 amino acids. With 1 base removed from V and 3 bases from J, the gap between germline ends came to 13 bases. Germline assignment: CDR1 SGHAT and CDR2 FQNNGV. In DNA form, the CDR3 reads TGTGCCAGCAGCTTAGTCGGGCAGGGGAGCTACAATGAGCAGTTCTTC. The encoded protein is CASSLVGQGSYNEQFF.

The rearrangement uses TRBV7-2 and TRBJ1-3, with no clear D. The germline gives CDR1 SGHTA, CDR2 FQGNSA. The CDR3 extends over 13 amino acids. The V gene lost 6 bases and the J gene lost 0 bases, with 6 bases spanning the gap. CDR3 coding DNA: TGTGCCAGCAGTCCTGTCTCTGGAAACACCATATATTTT. This codes for CASSPVSGNTIYF.